Listed below are T cell receptor beta chains from one sample, sequenced in a study of T cells in Graves' hyperthyroidism and ophthalmopathy. TCRdb analysed the multiplex PCR reads with MiXCR anew, one entry per CDR3 protein. The table lists approximately 590,000 distinct CDR3 sequences, 15% to 17% of them singletons. Source material: blood. These receptors all come from a woman in her twenties or thirties with Graves' hyperthyroidism. Each CDR3 is given with its conserved first and last residue. A D gene is named only where the DNA matches it firmly. Clone sizes are given selectively: once, few, many, or a class where the clone is expanded.

j_call v_call d_call clone_size cdr3_aa cdr3_nt
TRBJ1-6 TRBV7-9 . few CASSLAGGDRESPLHF TGTGCCAGCAGCTTAGCGGGGGGAGATCGCGAATCACCCCTCCACTTT
TRBJ2-1 TRBV10-2 TRBD2 . CASSTGLAGDRFF TGCGCCAGCAGTACGGGACTAGCGGGTGACAGGTTCTTC
TRBJ2-5 TRBV6-1 . many CASSEVLVTQETQYF TGTGCCAGCAGTGAAGTGCTGGTCACCCAAGAGACCCAGTACTTC
TRBJ2-7 TRBV7-8 TRBD1 many CASVTYRGASEQYF TGTGCCAGCGTAACCTACAGGGGTGCCTCCGAGCAGTACTTC
TRBJ1-1 TRBV3-1 . many CASSQESWSKAFF TGTGCCAGCAGCCAAGAAAGTTGGAGTAAGGCTTTCTTT
TRBJ2-7 TRBV6-1 TRBD2 few CASSSPGTRVYEQYF TGTGCCAGCAGTTCTCCCGGGACTAGAGTCTACGAGCAGTACTTC
TRBJ2-5 TRBV10-1 . once CASSEGRGETQYF TGCGCCAGCAGTGAGGGGCGAGGGGAGACCCAGTACTTC
TRBJ1-5 TRBV3-1 . many CASSQDGGSNQPQHF TGTGCCAGCAGCCAAGATGGGGGCAGCAATCAGCCCCAGCATTTT
TRBJ1-4 TRBV27 . . CASSDPREGIREKLFF TGTGCCAGCAGTGACCCACGGGAGGGAATCCGCGAAAAACTGTTTTTT
TRBJ2-7 TRBV2 . many CASSDSWPGLVEQYF TGTGCCAGCAGTGATAGTTGGCCAGGGTTGGTCGAGCAGTACTTC
TRBJ2-7 TRBV28 . many CASKLREHYYEQYF TGTGCCAGCAAATTGAGGGAACACTACTACGAGCAGTACTTC
TRBJ2-7 TRBV7-2 . many CASSWGQMGYEQYF TGTGCCAGCAGCTGGGGCCAAATGGGGTACGAGCAGTACTTC
TRBJ2-6 TRBV27 TRBD1 once CASSARGISGANVLTF TGTGCCAGCAGCGCCAGGGGGATCTCTGGGGCCAACGTCCTGACTTTC
TRBJ2-7 TRBV27 . . CASSLSSGRYHEQYF TGTGCCAGCAGTTTATCTAGCGGCAGATACCACGAGCAGTACTTC
TRBJ2-7 TRBV27 TRBD2 many CASSMETSGATYEQYF TGTGCCAGCAGTATGGAGACTAGCGGAGCCACCTACGAGCAGTACTTC
TRBJ2-1 TRBV6-2/TRBV6-3 TRBD2 many CASTFAGVPNEQFF TGTGCCAGCACATTTGCGGGAGTACCCAATGAGCAGTTCTTC
TRBJ2-3 TRBV3-1 . many CASASRGRWTDTQYF TGTGCCAGCGCCTCCCGGGGACGATGGACAGATACGCAGTATTTT
TRBJ2-3 TRBV3-1 TRBD2 few CASSQDPLAASTDTQYF TGTGCCAGCAGCCAAGATCCCCTAGCGGCTAGCACAGATACGCAGTATTTT
TRBJ2-2 TRBV18 TRBD1 few CASSRTGGLNTGELFF TGTGCCAGCTCACGAACAGGGGGTCTCAACACCGGGGAGCTGTTTTTT
TRBJ2-1 TRBV28 TRBD2 many CASFPALAGVGNEQFF TGTGCCAGCTTCCCGGCCCTAGCGGGAGTTGGAAATGAGCAGTTCTTC
TRBJ2-7 TRBV5-1 . few CASSTGPGAPYEQYF TGCGCCAGCAGCACCGGACCGGGAGCCCCTTACGAGCAGTACTTC
TRBJ1-1 TRBV29-1 TRBD1 . CSVVGQGVVNTEAFF TGCAGCGTTGTAGGCCAGGGGGTTGTAAACACTGAAGCTTTCTTT
TRBJ2-1 TRBV18 TRBD2 few CASSEVAGPGDNEQFF TGTGCCAGCTCAGAGGTAGCGGGACCAGGGGACAATGAGCAGTTCTTC
TRBJ1-3 TRBV5-4 . . CASSRAGTSSGNTIYF TGTGCCAGCAGTCGGGCAGGCACAAGCTCTGGAAACACCATATATTTT
TRBJ1-2 TRBV3-1 . many CASSQLERPRGYTF TGTGCCAGCAGCCAATTGGAACGCCCCCGGGGCTACACCTTC
TRBJ2-7 TRBV6-1 TRBD2 many CASSEVGRLAGFYEQYF TGTGCCAGCAGTGAAGTGGGGCGACTAGCGGGCTTCTACGAGCAGTACTTC
TRBJ2-3 TRBV28 TRBD2 many CASNKAGREGVDTQYF TGTGCCAGCAATAAAGCGGGCCGGGAGGGAGTAGATACGCAGTATTTT
TRBJ2-5 TRBV19 . many CASMESGAQETQYF TGTGCCAGTATGGAGTCGGGCGCGCAAGAGACCCAGTACTTC
TRBJ2-3 TRBV5-6 . many CASSLAGSDTQYF TGTGCCAGCAGCTTGGCAGGGTCAGATACGCAGTATTTT
TRBJ1-6 TRBV10-3 TRBD1 few CAISEGTGGNNSPLHF TGTGCCATCAGTGAGGGGACAGGGGGCAATAATTCACCCCTCCACTTT
TRBJ2-3 TRBV5-1 TRBD2 . CTSSWIAGTTDTQYF TGCACCAGCAGCTGGATAGCGGGGACCACGGATACGCAGTATTTT
TRBJ2-6 TRBV2 TRBD1 . CASSVSRGLASGANVLTF TGTGCCAGCAGTGTATCCAGGGGGCTAGCCTCTGGGGCCAACGTCCTGACTTTC
TRBJ1-2 TRBV19 . few CASSISGRTGYTF TGTGCCAGTAGTATTTCAGGGCGTACGGGCTACACCTTC
TRBJ2-1 TRBV7-9 TRBD2 many CASSYPGLANNEQFF TGTGCCAGCAGCTACCCGGGACTAGCCAACAATGAGCAGTTCTTC
TRBJ2-6 TRBV7-9 . few CASSLVLSSGANVLTF TGTGCCAGCAGCTTAGTATTGTCCTCTGGGGCCAACGTCCTGACTTTC
TRBJ2-6 TRBV19 . . CASSPGTPYSGANVLTF TGTGCCAGTAGTCCAGGGACACCGTACTCTGGGGCCAACGTCCTGACTTTC
TRBJ1-2 TRBV29-1 TRBD1 once CSVEDRGDRGRRGYTF TGCAGCGTTGAAGACCGGGGGGACAGGGGGCGTCGGGGCTACACCTTC
TRBJ2-7 TRBV2 . many CASNRETYEQYF TGTGCCAGCAATCGGGAAACCTACGAGCAGTACTTC
TRBJ2-5 TRBV18 . many CASSPQGETQYF TGTGCCAGCTCACCCCAGGGCGAGACCCAGTACTTC
TRBJ1-1 TRBV19 . . CASKTQGLSTEAFF TGTGCCAGTAAAACACAGGGCCTCTCCACTGAAGCTTTCTTT
TRBJ1-1 TRBV7-2 . few CASRPAGLGNTEAFF TGTGCCAGCCGCCCGGCGGGGCTCGGGAACACTGAAGCTTTCTTT
TRBJ2-7 TRBV3-1 TRBD1 many CASSPAGTVPYEQYF TGTGCCAGCAGCCCAGCCGGGACAGTACCCTACGAGCAGTACTTC
TRBJ2-7 TRBV20-1 TRBD1 many CSATGQESYEQYF TGCAGTGCTACGGGACAGGAGTCCTACGAGCAGTACTTC
TRBJ2-5 TRBV30 TRBD1 few CALTGQGKKYF TGTGCCTTGACCGGACAGGGGAAAAAGTACTTC
TRBJ1-1 TRBV18 . . CASSVLAGVTYTEAFF TGTGCCAGCTCAGTTCTCGCAGGGGTGACTTACACTGAAGCTTTCTTT
TRBJ1-6 TRBV20-1 . few CSASFSGFNSPLHF TGCAGTGCTAGTTTTTCAGGGTTTAATTCACCCCTCCACTTT
TRBJ2-7 TRBV7-9 TRBD1 . CASSAKTGVDYEQYF TGTGCCAGCAGCGCGAAGACAGGGGTGGACTACGAGCAGTACTTC
TRBJ1-1 TRBV27 TRBD1 few CASSLSGTGDAFF TGTGCCAGCAGTTTATCGGGGACAGGGGACGCTTTCTTT
TRBJ2-1 TRBV3-1 TRBD2 . CASSQEIAGSPYAEQFF TGTGCCAGCAGCCAAGAAATAGCGGGATCGCCGTACGCTGAGCAGTTCTTC
TRBJ2-5 TRBV5-1 TRBD1 few CASRSGTGAEETQYF TGCGCCAGCAGGTCAGGGACAGGGGCCGAAGAGACCCAGTACTTC
TRBJ2-3 TRBV9 . . CASSVADTTDTQYF TGTGCCAGCAGCGTAGCGGACACCACAGATACGCAGTATTTT
TRBJ2-5 TRBV30 . many CAWRDYKRGIQETQYF TGTGCCTGGAGGGATTACAAACGTGGAATACAAGAGACCCAGTACTTC
TRBJ2-3 TRBV28 TRBD2 many CASSSPPLAASDSSTDTQYF TGTGCCAGCAGTTCACCCCCCCTAGCGGCCTCAGACTCTAGCACAGATACGCAGTATTTT
TRBJ1-5 TRBV12-3/TRBV12-4 . many CASSLGAGLQPQHF TGTGCCAGCAGTTTGGGGGCAGGGTTGCAGCCCCAGCATTTT
TRBJ2-7 TRBV19 . . CASSIDHLGHSYEQYF TGTGCCAGTAGTATAGATCATCTCGGACATTCCTACGAGCAGTACTTC